The rows below give T cell receptor beta chains drawn from one sample of a study of OX40 agonist ivuxolimab in advanced cancers. The method was immunoSEQ multiplex PCR; TCRdb's version includes in-frame clones alone and lacks a portion of them. The sample consists of 50,000 to 60,000 clones, about 85% of them appearing once. The source was CD4+ or CD8+ T cells sorted from blood, collected in a trial of the OX40 agonist ivuxolimab. These receptors all stem from an adult with an advanced solid tumor such as melanoma, head and neck, liver or kidney cancer. CDR3s include the opening cysteine and the closing phenylalanine or tryptophan. A D gene is named only where the DNA matches it firmly. Clone size is not always given. Where it is, it says once, few, many or a class for expanded clones.

clone size	D gene	V gene	J gene	CDR3 DNA	CDR3 protein
-	-	TRBV28	TRBJ2-1	TGTGCCAGCAGCTCGGGGGCGTCCTACAATGAGCAGTTCTTC	CASSSGASYNEQFF
-	TRBD1	TRBV29-1	TRBJ2-7	TGCAGCGTCTGGACAGGGGGGACCTCCTACGAGCAGTACTTC	CSVWTGGTSYEQYF
-	-	TRBV28	TRBJ1-1	TGTGCCAGCAGTTTTCTGGCAGACCAGAACACTGAAGCTTTCTTT	CASSFLADQNTEAFF
-	TRBD2	TRBV18	TRBJ2-3	TGTGCCAGCTCGTCTCCTAGCGGGAGGCGGGGCACAGATACGCAGTATTTT	CASSSPSGRRGTDTQYF
-	-	TRBV18	TRBJ1-2	TGTGCCAGCTCACCACCAACGGAGAGCTATGGCTACACCTTC	CASSPPTESYGYTF
-	-	TRBV19	TRBJ2-6	TGTGCCAGTAGTATGTACTCTGGGGCCAACGTCCTGACTTTC	CASSMYSGANVLTF
-	TRBD1	TRBV18	TRBJ2-6	TGTGCCAGCTCTACTCGGGACAGGTCCTACTCTGGGGCCAACGTCCTGACTTTC	CASSTRDRSYSGANVLTF
-	TRBD1	TRBV5-1	TRBJ1-2	TGCGCCAGCAGCCCATCCGGGACAGGGTCTAATGGCTACACCTTC	CASSPSGTGSNGYTF
-	TRBD1	TRBV7-9	TRBJ2-1	TGTGCCAGCAGCATGGACAGGGTAGAGGACAATGAGCAGTTCTTC	CASSMDRVEDNEQFF
-	-	TRBV10-3	TRBJ2-3	TGTGCCATCAGTGGGTGGGGGACAGATACGCAGTATTTT	CAISGWGTDTQYF
-	-	TRBV29-1	TRBJ2-3	TGCAGCGTCCTGGACACAATGGGAGATACGCAGTATTTT	CSVLDTMGDTQYF
few	TRBD1	TRBV4-1	TRBJ2-7	TGCGCCAGCAGCTACCGGGACAGCCTCTCCTACGAGCAGTACTTC	CASSYRDSLSYEQYF
few	-	TRBV27	TRBJ1-5	TGTGCCAGCAGGTATTATCAGCCCCAGCATTTT	CASRYYQPQHF
-	-	TRBV5-1	TRBJ1-4	TGCGCCAGCAGCCTATCGGGGCAGGGTGATGAAAAACTGTTTTTT	CASSLSGQGDEKLFF
once	-	TRBV13	TRBJ2-2	TGTGCCAGCAGCCCGACCACGACAGGTCACGCGGGGACCGGGGAGCTGTTTTTT	CASSPTTTGHAGTGELFF
-	-	TRBV2	TRBJ2-2	TGTGCCAGCAGTGTGGAGAGGGGCCTCACCGGGGAGCTGTTTTTT	CASSVERGLTGELFF
-	-	TRBV11-3	TRBJ1-2	TGTGCCAGCAGCGCCCCCCTACGGGGGGGCGATGGCTACACCTTC	CASSAPLRGGDGYTF
-	TRBD2	TRBV7-3	TRBJ2-7	TGTGCCAGCAGCTTCCCCGGACTAGCGGGAGGGTACGAGCAGTACTTC	CASSFPGLAGGYEQYF
-	TRBD2	TRBV28	TRBJ2-5	TGTGCCAGCAGCCCTCCGGGACTAGCGGGGAGACAAGAGACCCAGTACTTC	CASSPPGLAGRQETQYF
-	TRBD1	TRBV5-6	TRBJ1-2	TGTGCCAGTTCAAGGGAACAGGGGGATGGCTACACCTTC	CASSREQGDGYTF
-	-	TRBV9	TRBJ2-2	TGTGCCAGCAGCGTCCGTAGCGCAGGCACCGGGGAGCTGTTTTTT	CASSVRSAGTGELFF
-	TRBD2	TRBV5-6	TRBJ2-7	TGTGCCAGCAGCTTGGAAGGACTAGACCCCAGGGAGTACTTC	CASSLEGLDPREYF
-	-	TRBV7-9	TRBJ1-1	TGTGCCAGCAGTTATCACGGGCCTTCAGGGGCTGAAGCTTTCTTT	CASSYHGPSGAEAFF
once	-	TRBV4-2	TRBJ2-3	TGTGCCAGCAGCCAAGATATGGGGCGGGCGCGGGAAACGCAGTATTTT	CASSQDMGRARETQYF
-	-	TRBV7-3	TRBJ2-2	TGTGCCAGCAGCTTTTCGGGTACTGCCGGGGAGCTGTTTTTT	CASSFSGTAGELFF
-	-	TRBV7-2	TRBJ2-7	TGTGCCAGCAGCTTGGATCCTAGCAGCTCCTACGAGCAGTACTTC	CASSLDPSSSYEQYF
-	-	TRBV15	TRBJ1-4	TGTGCCACCAGCAGGGCAACGGAAAAACTGTTTTTT	CATSRATEKLFF
-	-	TRBV7-6	TRBJ2-5	TGTGCCAGCAGCTTAGTGACAGAGCAACAAGAGACCCAGTACTTC	CASSLVTEQQETQYF
-	-	TRBV15	TRBJ1-4	TGTGCCACCAGCAGAGATTCGGTCCTGCAGGGGCGTGAAAAACTGTTTTTT	CATSRDSVLQGREKLFF
-	TRBD1	TRBV7-8	TRBJ2-3	TGTGCCAGCAGCTTAGACCGGACAGGGATGGTCACAGATACGCAGTATTTT	CASSLDRTGMVTDTQYF
-	-	TRBV14	TRBJ1-2	TGTGCCAGCAGCCATTCCGACACTCCTAACTATGGCTACACCTTC	CASSHSDTPNYGYTF
-	-	TRBV27	TRBJ1-2	TGTGCCAGCAGTTCCTCTGGCTATGGCTACACCTTC	CASSSSGYGYTF
-	TRBD2	TRBV14	TRBJ2-2	TGTGCCAGCAGCCAAGTACCCCCTTACGGGACTAGTATCCGCTCCAGGACCGGGGAGCTGTTTTTT	CASSQVPPYGTSIRSRTGELFF
few	-	TRBV4-1	TRBJ2-7	TGCGCCAGCAGCCAAGCCGCGACCACCCGTTACGAGCAGTACTTC	CASSQAATTRYEQYF
-	TRBD2	TRBV5-1	TRBJ2-1	TGCGCCAGCAGCTCGCCGGGACTAGCGGGAGGGCCCCCCAACAATGAGCAGTTCTTC	CASSSPGLAGGPPNNEQFF
-	-	TRBV28	TRBJ1-6	TGTGCCAGCAGTTCCCGGACGGGGCCTAATTCACCCCTCCACTTT	CASSSRTGPNSPLHF
-	-	TRBV19	TRBJ1-2	TGTGCCAGTAGTGCCCAAGGGGCTAACTATGGCTACACCTTC	CASSAQGANYGYTF
-	-	TRBV10-3	TRBJ1-2	TGTGCCATCAGTCTCCTATTCTGGGGAGGGACCTATGGCTACACCTTC	CAISLLFWGGTYGYTF
-	TRBD1	TRBV2	TRBJ2-7	TGTGCCAGCACTCCCGACAGGGTGGACTACGAGCAGTACTTC	CASTPDRVDYEQYF
-	TRBD1	TRBV7-2	TRBJ2-5	TGTGCCAGCAGCTTAGTTACGGGACAGGGGGGTGGAGAGACCCAGTACTTC	CASSLVTGQGGGETQYF
-	TRBD1	TRBV6-1	TRBJ1-2	TGTGCCAGCAGTTTTCTCGACAGGGACTATGGCTACACCTTC	CASSFLDRDYGYTF
-	-	TRBV10-3	TRBJ2-1	TGTGCCATCACTGAGAGGAATGAGCAGTTCTTC	CAITERNEQFF
-	TRBD2	TRBV6-1	TRBJ2-2	TGTGCCAGCAGTGGGAGACTAGCGTTGGGATCCGGGGAGCTGTTTTTT	CASSGRLALGSGELFF
once	TRBD1	TRBV9	TRBJ1-6	TGTGCCAGCAGCGCCGGACAGGGAGCCTCACCCCTCCACTTT	CASSAGQGASPLHF
-	-	TRBV7-3	TRBJ2-7	TGTGCCAGCAGCTTCGGCAGCTCCTACGAGCAGTACTTC	CASSFGSSYEQYF
-	TRBD1	TRBV15	TRBJ2-2	TGTGCCACCAGCAAGACAGGGGAGATCCGGGAGCTGTTTTTT	CATSKTGEIRELFF
-	-	TRBV5-1	TRBJ2-3	TGCGCCAGCAGCGCCTTGTCGGGGCGGAAGAGCACAGATACGCAGTATTTT	CASSALSGRKSTDTQYF
-	TRBD2	TRBV4-2	TRBJ2-7	TGTGCCAGCAGCCAAGCCGGGACTAGCGGGATCCACGAGCAGTACTTC	CASSQAGTSGIHEQYF
-	-	TRBV5-1	TRBJ1-6	TGCGCCAGCAGCGAAGCAGGTCCTAGCAGTTCACCCCTCCACTTT	CASSEAGPSSSPLHF